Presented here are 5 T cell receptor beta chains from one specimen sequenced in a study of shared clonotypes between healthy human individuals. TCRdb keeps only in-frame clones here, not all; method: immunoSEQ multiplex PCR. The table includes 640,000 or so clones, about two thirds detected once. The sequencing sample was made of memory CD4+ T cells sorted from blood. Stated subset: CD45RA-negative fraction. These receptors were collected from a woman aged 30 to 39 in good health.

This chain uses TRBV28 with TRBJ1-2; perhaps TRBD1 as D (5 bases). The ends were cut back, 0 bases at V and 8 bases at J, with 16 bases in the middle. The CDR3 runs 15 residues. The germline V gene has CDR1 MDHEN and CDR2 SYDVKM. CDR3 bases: TGTGCCAGCAGTTTATGGGGGGTTCTGAAGGGCGGCTACACCTTC. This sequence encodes CASSLWGVLKGGYTF.

The CDR3, as DNA: TGTGCCAGCAGGCCCCGGGATTTTCCCCCAGAGACCCAGTACTTC. Translated: CASRPRDFPPETQYF. The rearrangement joins TRBV6-5 to TRBJ2-5; tentatively, D is TRBD2 (5 bases). V lost 6 bases to trimming and J lost 4 bases, with 18 bases between them. The CDR3 is 15 amino acids. Germline lookup yields CDR1 MNHEY and CDR2 SVGAGI.

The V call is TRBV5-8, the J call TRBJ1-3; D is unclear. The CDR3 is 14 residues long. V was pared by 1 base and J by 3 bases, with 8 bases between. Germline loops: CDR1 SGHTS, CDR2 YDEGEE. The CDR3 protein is CASSLQYRGNTIYF. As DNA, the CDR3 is TGTGCCAGCAGCTTGCAGTACCGTGGAAACACCATATATTTT.

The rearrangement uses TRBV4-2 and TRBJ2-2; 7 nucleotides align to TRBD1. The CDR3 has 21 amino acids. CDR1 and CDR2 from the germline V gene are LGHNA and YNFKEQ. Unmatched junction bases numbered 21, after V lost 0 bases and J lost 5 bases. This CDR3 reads CASSQDRRSYPGTDKTGELFF. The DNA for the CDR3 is TGTGCCAGCAGCCAAGACCGCCGATCGTATCCCGGGACAGATAAAACCGGGGAGCTGTTTTTT.

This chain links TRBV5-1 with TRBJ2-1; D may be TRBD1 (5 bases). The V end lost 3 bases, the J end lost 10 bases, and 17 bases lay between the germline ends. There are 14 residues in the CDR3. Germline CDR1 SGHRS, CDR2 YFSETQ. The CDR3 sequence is CASSWGQTYGEQFF. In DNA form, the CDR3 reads TGCGCCAGCAGCTGGGGCCAAACGTACGGGGAGCAGTTCTTC.